Described below is a single TCR beta chain sequence and its context. Its cognate antigen is unknown. This sample was taken from a study of cytomegalovirus exposure and HLA in healthy donors. The PCR contained 60 Vbeta and 13 Jbeta primers. Some clones are missing from TCRdb's copy, which holds only in-frame ones; the method was immunoSEQ multiplex PCR. The sample yields about 160,000 clones, approximately 84% seen once. Study observations and caveats: DRB1 had the most TCR associations and HLA-C the fewest, a later analysis found, with rates varying by HLA locus. A missense DCLRE1C variant was associated with V- and J-gene trimming of TCR beta chains in a later analysis, and an independent cohort replicated the association. It was around 160 TCR beta chains that were listed as cytomegalovirus-associated.

In nominal health when sampled, donors likely had unrecorded immune exposures nonetheless. Sequencing used PBMCs. The TCR originated in a man younger than 35 in good health and CMV-seropositive.

In DNA, the CDR3 is TGTGCCAGCAGTTCCCCGGGGTACGGTGGCTACACCTTC. Translating gives CASSSPGYGGYTF. V and J are TRBV7-2 and TRBJ1-2; no reliable D call. Germline V gene lookup returns CDR1 SGHTA and CDR2 FQGNSA. The CDR3 has 13 amino acids. Trimming left V 6 bases short and J 7 bases short, with 15 bases between.